This is a list of T cell receptor beta chains from one sample in a study of shared clonotypes between healthy human individuals. TCRdb keeps only in-frame clones here, not all; method: immunoSEQ multiplex PCR. The table has around 2.5 million clones, over 85% seen once; the top ten hold 0.36%. Sequencing was carried out using naive CD4+ T cells from PBMCs. All receptors derive from a man aged 18 to 35 in good health. Some clones in this sample may be carry-over from other donors' samples. CDR3s include the opening cysteine and the closing phenylalanine or tryptophan. The order of the fields is V gene, CDR3 length, clone size, J gene, D gene, CDR3 DNA, CDR3 protein. The D gene is left open where the match is weak. Part of the rows lack a size; the others show once, few, many or a class for expanded clones.

v_gene: TRBV28; len: 17; abundance: once; j_gene: TRBJ2-7; d_gene: -; CDR3nt: TGTGCCAGCAGTTCCCCCCGCTGGGCAGGGAATCTCTACGAGCAGTACTTC; CDR3aa: CASSSPRWAGNLYEQYF
v_gene: TRBV28; len: 12; abundance: -; j_gene: TRBJ1-5; d_gene: -; CDR3nt: TGTGCCAGCAGTTTCTCCTATCAGCCCCAGCATTTT; CDR3aa: CASSFSYQPQHF
v_gene: TRBV5-1; len: 14; abundance: -; j_gene: TRBJ2-1; d_gene: -; CDR3nt: TGCGCCAGCAGCTTTAGTCCAGGGTTCAATGAGCAGTTCTTC; CDR3aa: CASSFSPGFNEQFF
v_gene: TRBV28; len: 15; abundance: -; j_gene: TRBJ2-5; d_gene: TRBD2; CDR3nt: TGTGCCAGCAGTTTAACCCTAGCGGGAGTCAAGACCCAGTACTTC; CDR3aa: CASSLTLAGVKTQYF
v_gene: TRBV6-5; len: 14; abundance: -; j_gene: TRBJ2-1; d_gene: -; CDR3nt: TGTGCCAGCAGGCCCAACCTCATTCAGGGTGAGCAGTTCTTC; CDR3aa: CASRPNLIQGEQFF
v_gene: TRBV6-5; len: 16; abundance: -; j_gene: TRBJ1-3; d_gene: TRBD1; CDR3nt: TGTGCCAGCAGTTACTCGAGGACAGGGGAGAAGAACACCATATATTTT; CDR3aa: CASSYSRTGEKNTIYF
v_gene: TRBV7-2; len: 17; abundance: -; j_gene: TRBJ2-1; d_gene: TRBD2; CDR3nt: TGTGCCAGCAGCTCAAGGACTAGCGGGAGCTCGTGGAATGAGCAGTTCTTC; CDR3aa: CASSSRTSGSSWNEQFF
v_gene: TRBV6-5; len: 11; abundance: -; j_gene: TRBJ1-1; d_gene: -; CDR3nt: TGTGCCACCCAGCCCGACACTGAAGCTTTCTTT; CDR3aa: CATQPDTEAFF
v_gene: TRBV5-1; len: 15; abundance: -; j_gene: TRBJ1-4; d_gene: -; CDR3nt: -; CDR3aa: CASRTFGATNEKLFF
v_gene: TRBV7-8; len: 14; abundance: -; j_gene: TRBJ1-3; d_gene: -; CDR3nt: TGTGCCAGCAGCTTCGGTCGGGCTGGAAACACCATATATTTT; CDR3aa: CASSFGRAGNTIYF
v_gene: TRBV29-1; len: 12; abundance: -; j_gene: TRBJ1-2; d_gene: -; CDR3nt: TGCACCCCTGTGGGCAGGAACTATGGCTACACCTTC; CDR3aa: CTPVGRNYGYTF
v_gene: TRBV18; len: 14; abundance: -; j_gene: TRBJ2-3; d_gene: -; CDR3nt: TGTGCCAGCTCACCACCCGGGAGCCCAGATACGCAGTATTTT; CDR3aa: CASSPPGSPDTQYF
v_gene: TRBV11-2; len: 19; abundance: -; j_gene: TRBJ1-2; d_gene: TRBD1; CDR3nt: TGTGCCAGCAGTTACCGAAGCCTCCCGGGACAGGGCTTTTTCTATGGCTACACCTTC; CDR3aa: CASSYRSLPGQGFFYGYTF
v_gene: TRBV29-1; len: 13; abundance: -; j_gene: TRBJ1-2; d_gene: -; CDR3nt: TGCAGCGTTGAAGGGGGGTTGGGCTATGGCTACACCTTC; CDR3aa: CSVEGGLGYGYTF
v_gene: TRBV2; len: 11; abundance: -; j_gene: TRBJ1-2; d_gene: -; CDR3nt: TGTGCCAGCAGTGAAAGCGGGGCGGAGACCTTC; CDR3aa: CASSESGAETF
v_gene: TRBV28; len: 14; abundance: -; j_gene: TRBJ2-1; d_gene: -; CDR3nt: TGTGCCAGCACTTGGGGGAGCTCCTACAATGAGCAGTTCTTC; CDR3aa: CASTWGSSYNEQFF